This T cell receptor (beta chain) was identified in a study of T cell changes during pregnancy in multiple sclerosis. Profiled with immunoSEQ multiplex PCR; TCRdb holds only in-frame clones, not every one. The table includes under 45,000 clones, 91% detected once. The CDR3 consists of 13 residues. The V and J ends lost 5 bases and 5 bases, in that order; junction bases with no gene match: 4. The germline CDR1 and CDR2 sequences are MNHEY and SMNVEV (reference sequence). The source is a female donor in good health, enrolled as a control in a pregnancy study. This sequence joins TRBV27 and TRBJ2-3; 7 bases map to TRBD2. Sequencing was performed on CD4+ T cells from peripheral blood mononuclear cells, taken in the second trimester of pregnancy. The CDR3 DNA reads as TGTGCCAGCAGTACTAGCGAAAGAGATACGCAGTATTTT. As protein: CASSTSERDTQYF.